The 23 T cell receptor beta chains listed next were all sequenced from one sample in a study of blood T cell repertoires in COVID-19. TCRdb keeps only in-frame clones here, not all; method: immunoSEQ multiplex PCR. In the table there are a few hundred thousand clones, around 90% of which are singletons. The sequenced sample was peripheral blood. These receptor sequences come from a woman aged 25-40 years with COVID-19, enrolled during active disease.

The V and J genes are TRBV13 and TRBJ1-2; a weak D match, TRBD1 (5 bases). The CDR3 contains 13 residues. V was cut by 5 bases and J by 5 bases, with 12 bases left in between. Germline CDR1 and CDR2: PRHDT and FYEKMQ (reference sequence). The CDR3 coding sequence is TGTGCCAGCAGCCACACAGGTTTTTATGGCTACACCTTC. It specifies CASSHTGFYGYTF.

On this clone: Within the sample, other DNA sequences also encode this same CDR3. The CDR3 bases are TGTGCCAGCTCACCACGACAGGGAACCTACGAGCAGTACGTC. Its protein product is CASSPRQGTYEQYV. This chain joins TRBV18 and TRBJ2-7, with 7 bases aligning to TRBD1. The CDR3 is 14 residues long. Germline assignment: CDR1 KGHSH and CDR2 LQKENI. Unmatched junction bases numbered 2, after V lost 1 base and J lost 2 bases.

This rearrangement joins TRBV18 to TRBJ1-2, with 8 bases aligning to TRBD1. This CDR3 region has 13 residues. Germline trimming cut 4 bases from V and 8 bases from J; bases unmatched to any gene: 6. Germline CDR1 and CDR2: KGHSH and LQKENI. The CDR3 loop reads CASSRQGARGYTF. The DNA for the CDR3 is TGTGCCAGCTCACGCCAGGGGGCGCGCGGCTACACCTTC.

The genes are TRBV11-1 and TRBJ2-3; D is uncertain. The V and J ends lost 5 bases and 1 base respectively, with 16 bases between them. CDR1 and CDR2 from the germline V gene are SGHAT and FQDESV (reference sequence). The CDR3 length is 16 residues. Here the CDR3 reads CASSPGEQWRTDTQYF. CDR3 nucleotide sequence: TGTGCCAGCAGCCCAGGTGAGCAGTGGCGCACAGATACGCAGTATTTT.

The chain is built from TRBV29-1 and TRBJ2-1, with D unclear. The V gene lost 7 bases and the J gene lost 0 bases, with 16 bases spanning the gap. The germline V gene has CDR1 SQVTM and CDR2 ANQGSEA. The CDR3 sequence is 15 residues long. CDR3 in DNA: TGCAGCGCCGCGGATTATTTTCGCTCCTACAATGAGCAGTTCTTC. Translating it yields CSAADYFRSYNEQFF.

The CDR3 nucleotides are TGTGCCAGTAGTCCCGACAGAACAGATACGCAGTATTTT. Its protein product is CASSPDRTDTQYF. The chain joins TRBV19 to TRBJ2-3, with TRBD1 as a possible D gene (5 bases). This CDR3 region has 13 residues. V lost 5 bases, J lost 3 bases, and 9 bases lay in between. Germline CDR1 is LNHDA and CDR2 is SQIVND (reference sequence).

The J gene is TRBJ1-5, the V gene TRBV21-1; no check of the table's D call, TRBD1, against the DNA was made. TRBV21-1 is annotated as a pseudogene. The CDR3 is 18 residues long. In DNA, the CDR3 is TGTGCCAGCAGCACCCCATGGGGACAGGGGCGCGGTAATCAGCCCCAGCATTTT. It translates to CASSTPWGQGRGNQPQHF.

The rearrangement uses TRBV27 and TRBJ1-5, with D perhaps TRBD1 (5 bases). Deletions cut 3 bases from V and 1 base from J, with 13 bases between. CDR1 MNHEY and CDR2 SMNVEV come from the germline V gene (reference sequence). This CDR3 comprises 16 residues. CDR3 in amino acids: CASSLSGVDSNQPQHF. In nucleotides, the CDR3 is TGTGCCAGCAGTTTGTCGGGGGTGGACAGCAATCAGCCCCAGCATTTT.

CDR3 amino acids: CASSLGGGTDIFF. The DNA for the CDR3 is TGTGCCAGCAGCTTGGGTGGGGGGACGGATATTTTCTTC. The chain carries TRBV5-5 and TRBJ2-1; a weak D match, TRBD2 (6 bases). This CDR3 has 13 amino acids. V was cut by 0 bases and J by 16 bases, with 17 bases left in between. CDR1 SGHKS and CDR2 YYEKEE come from the germline V gene (reference sequence).

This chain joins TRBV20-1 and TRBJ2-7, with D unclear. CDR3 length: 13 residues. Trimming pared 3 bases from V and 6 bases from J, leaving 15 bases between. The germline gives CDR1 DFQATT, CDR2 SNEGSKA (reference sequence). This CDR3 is CSASFSAPSEQYF. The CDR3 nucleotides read TGCAGTGCTAGTTTTTCGGCTCCTAGCGAGCAGTACTTC.

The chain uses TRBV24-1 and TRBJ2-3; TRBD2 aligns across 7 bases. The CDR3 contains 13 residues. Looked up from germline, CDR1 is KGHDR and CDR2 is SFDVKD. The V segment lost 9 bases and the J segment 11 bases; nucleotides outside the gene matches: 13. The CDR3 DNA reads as TGTGCCACCGGGGACGGGGCGGGAGTGTTGCAGTATTTT. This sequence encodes CATGDGAGVLQYF.

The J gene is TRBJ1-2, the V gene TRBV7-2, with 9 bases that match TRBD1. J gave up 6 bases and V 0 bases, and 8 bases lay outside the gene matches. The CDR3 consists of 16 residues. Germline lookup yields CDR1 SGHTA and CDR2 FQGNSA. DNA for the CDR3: TGTGCCAGCAGCTTAGCGGCGGGACAGGGCGGACATGGCTACACCTTC. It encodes CASSLAAGQGGHGYTF.

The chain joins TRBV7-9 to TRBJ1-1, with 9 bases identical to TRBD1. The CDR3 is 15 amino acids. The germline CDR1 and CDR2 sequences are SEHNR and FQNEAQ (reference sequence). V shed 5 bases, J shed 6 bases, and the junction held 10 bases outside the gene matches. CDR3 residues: CASSHKPGQGPEAFF. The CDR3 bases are TGTGCCAGCAGCCATAAACCGGGACAGGGACCTGAAGCTTTCTTT.

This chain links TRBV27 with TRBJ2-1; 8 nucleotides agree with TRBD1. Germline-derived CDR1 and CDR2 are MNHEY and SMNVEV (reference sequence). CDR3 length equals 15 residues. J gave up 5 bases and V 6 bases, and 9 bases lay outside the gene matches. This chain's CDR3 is CASSYPGQVNNEQFF. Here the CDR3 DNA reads TGTGCCAGCAGCTACCCGGGACAGGTAAACAATGAGCAGTTCTTC.

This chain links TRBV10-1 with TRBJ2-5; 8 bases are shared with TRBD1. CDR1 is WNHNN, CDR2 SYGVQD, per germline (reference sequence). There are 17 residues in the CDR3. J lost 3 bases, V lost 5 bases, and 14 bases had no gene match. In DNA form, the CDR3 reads TGCGCCAGCAGTTCGACAGGGGCAGGGGGAACTAAAGAGACCCAGTACTTC. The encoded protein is CASSSTGAGGTKETQYF.

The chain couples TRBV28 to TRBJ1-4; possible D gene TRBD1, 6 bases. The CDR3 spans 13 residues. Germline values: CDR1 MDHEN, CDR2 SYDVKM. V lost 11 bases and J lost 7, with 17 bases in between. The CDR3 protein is CAAKQGDSEKLFF. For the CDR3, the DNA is TGTGCCGCTAAACAGGGAGACAGTGAAAAACTGTTTTTT.

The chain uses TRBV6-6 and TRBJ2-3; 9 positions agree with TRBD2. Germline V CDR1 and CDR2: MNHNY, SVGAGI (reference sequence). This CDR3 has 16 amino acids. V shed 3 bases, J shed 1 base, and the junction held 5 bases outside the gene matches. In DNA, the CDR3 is TGTGCCAGCAGTTATTGGGCTAGCGGGGGCACAGATACGCAGTATTTT. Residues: CASSYWASGGTDTQYF.

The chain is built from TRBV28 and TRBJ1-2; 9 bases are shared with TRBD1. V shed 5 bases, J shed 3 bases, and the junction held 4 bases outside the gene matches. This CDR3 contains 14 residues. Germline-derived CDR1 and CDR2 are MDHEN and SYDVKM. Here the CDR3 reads CASSATGGHYGYTF. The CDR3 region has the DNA TGTGCCAGCAGTGCTACAGGGGGCCACTATGGCTACACCTTC.

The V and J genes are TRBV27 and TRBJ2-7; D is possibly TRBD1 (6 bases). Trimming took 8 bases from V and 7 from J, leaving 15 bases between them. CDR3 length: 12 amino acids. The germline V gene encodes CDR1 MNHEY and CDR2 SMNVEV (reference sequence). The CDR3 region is CASGGGAWEQYF. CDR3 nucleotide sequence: TGTGCCAGCGGGGGCGGCGCTTGGGAGCAGTACTTC.

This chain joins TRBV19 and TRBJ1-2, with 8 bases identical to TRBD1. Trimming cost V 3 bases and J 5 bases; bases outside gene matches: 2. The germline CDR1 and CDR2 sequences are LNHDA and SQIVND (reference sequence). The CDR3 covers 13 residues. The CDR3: CASSIGTGYGYTF. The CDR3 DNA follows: TGTGCCAGTAGTATTGGGACAGGTTATGGCTACACCTTC.

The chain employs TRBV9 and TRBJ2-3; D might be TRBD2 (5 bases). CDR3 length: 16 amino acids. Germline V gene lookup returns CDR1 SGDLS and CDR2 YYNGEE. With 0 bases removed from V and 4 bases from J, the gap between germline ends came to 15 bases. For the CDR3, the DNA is TGTGCCAGCAGCGTAGCCGGGGTTTCTTCTTCAGATACGCAGTATTTT. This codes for CASSVAGVSSSDTQYF.

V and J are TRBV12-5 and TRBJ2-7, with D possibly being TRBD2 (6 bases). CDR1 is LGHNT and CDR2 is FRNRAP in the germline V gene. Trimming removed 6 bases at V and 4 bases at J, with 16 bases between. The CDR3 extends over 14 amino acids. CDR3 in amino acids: CASGPGLNSYEQYV. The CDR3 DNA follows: TGTGCTAGTGGGCCGGGACTGAATTCGTACGAGCAGTACGTC.

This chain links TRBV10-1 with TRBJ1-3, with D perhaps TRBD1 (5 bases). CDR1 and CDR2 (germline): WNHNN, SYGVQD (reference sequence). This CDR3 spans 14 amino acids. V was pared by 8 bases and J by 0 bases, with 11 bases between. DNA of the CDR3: TGCGCCAGCCCGGAGGGGAGCTCTGGAAACACCATATATTTT. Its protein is CASPEGSSGNTIYF.